This T cell receptor (gamma chain) is from a study of gamma-delta chains in newborns, infants, children. TCRdb fed the reads into CATT to redo clone calling. The data show around 2,500 gamma-chain clones, more than 25% seen once. As regards this clone: A much bigger clone sits one base away, suggesting this may be a read error. This same CDR3 is encoded by further DNA sequences in the sample.

The receptor was isolated from a child who was a newborn, infant or young child, either healthy, febrile or measles-vaccinated (not recorded which). Sequencing input: blood.

This CDR3 is CALWEGGQELGKKIKVF. The CDR3 DNA sequence: TGTGCCTTGTGGGAGGGCGGGCAAGAGTTGGGTAAAAAAATCAAGGTATTT. The chain links TRGV9 to TRGJP. CDR1 GITISATS and CDR2 ISYDGTV come from the germline V gene (reference sequence). This CDR3 has 17 amino acids.